In this sample, the clone carrying this TCR beta chain turned up once. These data originate in a study of cytomegalovirus exposure and HLA in healthy donors. The CDR3 covers 14 residues. CDR1 and CDR2 from the germline V gene are MNHNS and SASEGT. Trimming stripped 8 bases from V and 1 base from J, with 14 bases between. The PCR made use of 60 Vbeta and 13 Jbeta primers. The repertoire was sequenced with immunoSEQ multiplex PCR; TCRdb's copy has only in-frame clones and lacks some. This sample has about 220,000 clones, with approximately 70% found just once. This TCR came from a woman younger than 45 in good health and CMV-seronegative. The chain is built from TRBV6-1 and TRBJ1-1; D possibly corresponds to TRBD1 (5 bases). Sequencing input: PBMCs. This chain's CDR3 is CASRKGTANTEAFF. The CDR3 nucleotides are TGTGCCAGCCGAAAGGGGACTGCGAACACTGAAGCTTTCTTT.